The 30 T cell receptor beta chains listed next were all sequenced from one sample in a study of graft-versus-host responses after intestinal transplantation. TCRdb's table, derived via immunoSEQ multiplex PCR, lists solely in-frame clones and lacks some. Here the sample spans some 39,000 clones, around 95% being singletons. These receptors have no identified antigens. Sequenced material: unstimulated CD8+ T cells sorted from spleen or lymph node cells, taken before transplant. These TCRs come from a human donor who was the organ donor for an intestinal transplant.

This clone has just a few counts. This sequence joins TRBV7-8 and TRBJ2-3; the D is unclear. The CDR3 consists of 13 residues. The V end lost 1 base, the J end lost 3 bases, and 5 bases lay between the germline ends. The V gene's germline CDR1 is SGHVS and CDR2 FQNEAQ. The CDR3 spells CASSLVSTDTQYF. In DNA form, the CDR3 reads TGTGCCAGCAGCTTAGTGAGTACAGATACGCAGTATTTT.

The J gene is TRBJ2-5, the V gene TRBV6-6, with unresolved D. Trimming shortened V by 5 bases and J by 0 bases, and 13 bases separated the two germline ends. This CDR3 is built from 15 residues. Germline lookup yields CDR1 MNHNY and CDR2 SVGAGI (reference sequence). The CDR3 loop is CASSPPSGYQETQYF. DNA of the CDR3: TGTGCCAGCAGTCCCCCGTCTGGGTACCAAGAGACCCAGTACTTC.

V gene TRBV6-1 combines with J gene TRBJ2-3, with 9 bases lining up with TRBD2. The CDR3 has 13 residues. J lost 8 bases, V lost 3 bases, and 3 bases had no gene match. The germline V gene has CDR1 MNHNS and CDR2 SASEGT. CDR3 loop: CASSDLGLATQYF. The CDR3 DNA follows: TGTGCCAGCAGTGATTTGGGACTAGCTACGCAGTATTTT.

On this clone: The junction differs from germline at one of its ends, possibly a read error. The chain has TRBV7-7 and TRBJ2-1; D may be TRBD1 or TRBD2 (6 bases each). The CDR3 spans 15 residues. Germline V gives CDR1 SSHAT, CDR2 FNYEAQ (reference sequence). CDR3 sequence: CASSLEGGFNNEQFF. CDR3 nucleotide sequence: TGTGCTAGCAGCCTGGAGGGGGGCTTTAACAATGAGCAGTTCTTC.

This clone was observed a few times. The same CDR3 arises from other DNA sequences in this sample as well. The gene calls are TRBV27 and TRBJ2-1; D may match TRBD1 or TRBD2 (5 bases each). Germline assignment: CDR1 MNHEY and CDR2 SMNVEV (reference sequence). The CDR3 loop spans 13 amino acids. Trimming left V 5 bases short and J 7 bases short, with 12 bases between. The CDR3 nucleotides read TGTGCCAGCAGTCTTCGTGGGGGAAATGAGCAGTTCTTC. Protein sequence: CASSLRGGNEQFF.

This clone was counted once. The chain has TRBV13 and TRBJ1-2; 9 nucleotides align to TRBD1. The CDR3 is 15 residues long. Germline trimming cut 5 bases from V and 6 bases from J; bases unmatched to any gene: 10. In germline, CDR1 is PRHDT, CDR2 FYEKMQ (reference sequence). The CDR3 protein is CASSGRDRVLNGYTF. CDR3 sequence (DNA): TGTGCCAGCAGCGGCCGGGACAGGGTGCTTAATGGCTACACCTTC.

V usage is TRBV4-3 and J usage is TRBJ2-1; 10 bases match TRBD2. Germline V gene sequence: CDR1 LGHNA, CDR2 YSLEER. V dropped 0 bases and J dropped 5; count of bases not matched to a gene: 10. The CDR3 extends over 18 amino acids. CDR3: CASSQEPPGLAGDNEQFF. DNA for the CDR3: TGCGCCAGCAGCCAAGAGCCCCCTGGGCTAGCGGGGGACAATGAGCAGTTCTTC.

This clone has only one observation. The V and J genes are TRBV6-4 and TRBJ2-6; no firm D call. There are 13 residues in the CDR3. CDR1 is MRHNA and CDR2 is SNTAGT in the germline V gene. Trimming shortened V by 9 bases and J by 0 bases, and 6 bases separated the two germline ends. CDR3 in amino acids: CARTSSGANVLTF. The CDR3 bases are TGTGCCAGAACATCCTCTGGGGCCAACGTCCTGACTTTC.

The CDR3 region is CASSQDRTSGGTQYF. The CDR3 DNA sequence: TGCGCCAGCAGCCAAGATAGGACTAGCGGCGGTACGCAGTATTTT. The rearrangement joins TRBV4-3 to TRBJ2-3, with TRBD2 identical over 10 bases. Trimming at V came to 0 bases and at J to 8 bases, leaving 5 bases not matched to a gene. The CDR3 has 15 amino acids. Germline assignment: CDR1 LGHNA and CDR2 YSLEER.

CDR3 region: CASSLTGMDEKLFF. The CDR3 nucleotides are TGTGCCAGTAGTTTAACAGGGATGGATGAAAAACTGTTTTTT. The chain links TRBV19 to TRBJ1-4, with D perhaps TRBD1 (6 bases). The CDR3 runs to 14 residues. Germline V gene lookup returns CDR1 LNHDA and CDR2 SQIVND (reference sequence). Trimming took 5 bases from V and 6 from J, leaving 13 bases between them.

CDR3 sequence: CASSLNLLGPRKNYEQYF. DNA for the CDR3: TGTGCCAGCAGTTTAAATTTATTGGGTCCCCGAAAGAACTACGAGCAGTACTTC. The chain carries TRBV28 and TRBJ2-5; D is unclear. Judging by the DNA end, TRBJ2-7 fits better; the J call may be wrong. CDR3 length: 18 residues. CDR1 and CDR2 from the germline V gene are MDHEN and SYDVKM.

The chain couples TRBV11-2 to TRBJ2-2; 8 bases match TRBD2. With 8 bases clipped from V and 2 bases from J, the junction kept 7 bases outside the gene matches. Germline values: CDR1 SGHAT, CDR2 FQNNGV. The length of the CDR3 is 15 residues. As DNA, the CDR3 is TGTGCCAGCTCCCCGGGGGGGCATAACACCGGGGAGCTGTTTTTT. This sequence encodes CASSPGGHNTGELFF. The full variable domain, in which reference TRBV11-2 and TRBJ2-2 provide the parts outside the CDR3, is EAGVAQSPRYKIIEKRQSVAFWCNPISGHATLYWYQQILGQGPKLLIQFQNNGVVDDSQLPKDRFSAERLKGVDSTLKIQPAKLEDSAVYLCASSPGGHNTGELFFGEGSRLTVL.

The V gene is TRBV10-3, the J gene TRBJ2-1, with TRBD1 matching over 8 bases. V gave up 2 bases and J gave up 7 bases; unmatched junction bases: 7. The CDR3 has 15 amino acids. Looked up from germline, CDR1 is ENHRY and CDR2 is SYGVKD. In nucleotides, the CDR3 is TGTGCCATCAGTGAGCTGCAGGGGGCGCGGAATGAGCAGTTCTTC. Its protein is CAISELQGARNEQFF.

The rearrangement links TRBV21-1 to TRBJ1-2. TRBV21-1 is annotated as a pseudogene. The CDR3 consists of 17 residues. The CDR3 region is CASSKALVRDRDYGYTF. In DNA form, the CDR3 reads TGTGCCAGCAGCAAAGCTCTTGTGAGGGACCGGGACTATGGCTACACCTTC.

This chain links TRBV29-1 with TRBJ2-2; no clear D. The CDR3 is 13 amino acids. V lost 7 bases to trimming and J lost 0 bases, with 9 bases between them. CDR1 is SQVTM, CDR2 ANQGSEA, per germline. In DNA form, the CDR3 reads TGCAGCGCAAGGGTTTCGAACACCGGGGAGCTGTTTTTT. Its protein product is CSARVSNTGELFF.

CDR3: CASRFYRARRTGELFF. The DNA of the CDR3 is TGTGCCAGCAGATTCTACAGGGCAAGGAGAACCGGGGAGCTGTTTTTT. This chain connects TRBV6-6 to TRBJ2-2, with D maybe TRBD1 (6 bases). The V end lost 6 bases, the J end lost 5 bases, and 19 bases lay between the germline ends. CDR1 is MNHNY and CDR2 is SVGAGI in the germline V gene (reference sequence). The CDR3 contains 16 residues.

V and J are TRBV6-1 and TRBJ2-5; 11 positions match TRBD2. Germline CDR1 is MNHNS and CDR2 is SASEGT. CDR3 size: 15 residues. With 7 bases clipped from V and 1 base from J, the junction kept 5 bases outside the gene matches. CDR3 coding DNA: TGTGCCAGCACTCGACTAGCGGGGTCCCAAGAGACCCAGTACTTC. This codes for CASTRLAGSQETQYF.

The rearrangement joins TRBV27 to TRBJ1-4; D gene ambiguous. Trimming pared 8 bases from V and 4 bases from J, leaving 8 bases between. Germline CDR1 and CDR2: MNHEY and SMNVEV (reference sequence). The CDR3 covers 12 residues. The CDR3 loop reads CASGPHNEKLFF. Here the CDR3 DNA reads TGTGCCAGCGGCCCTCATAATGAAAAACTGTTTTTT.

The chain couples TRBV10-3 to TRBJ2-1; no clear D gene. This CDR3 has 15 residues. V shed 0 bases and J shed 9 bases, with 15 bases lying between them. Per the germline V gene, CDR1 is ENHRY and CDR2 is SYGVKD. The CDR3 DNA sequence: TGTGCCATCAGTGAGTCGACTCTCCTCCCGGGTGAGCAGTTCTTC. Encoded protein: CAISESTLLPGEQFF.

J is TRBJ2-3 and V is TRBV4-1; 8 nucleotides line up with TRBD2. Germline V gene lookup returns CDR1 MGHRA and CDR2 YSYEKL. V was clipped by 4 bases and J by 1 base; unmatched bases: 7. The CDR3 extends over 16 amino acids. CDR3 amino acids: CASSRGAGVGTDTQYF. CDR3 sequence (DNA): TGCGCCAGCAGCCGGGGAGCGGGGGTAGGCACAGATACGCAGTATTTT.

The sample holds one count of this clone. The DNA for the CDR3 is TGTGCCAGCAGCTTAGAGGGTAGCCATACGCAGTATTTT. It is translated as CASSLEGSHTQYF. This sequence joins TRBV11-1 and TRBJ2-3; D uncertain. The germline CDR1 and CDR2 sequences are SGHAT and FQDESV (reference sequence). V was clipped by 1 base and J by 7 bases, with 9 bases between them. This CDR3 is built from 13 residues.

This clone was seen a single time. This chain links TRBV18 with TRBJ2-5, with a weak D call TRBD1 (7 bases). Germline values: CDR1 KGHSH, CDR2 LQKENI. The length of the CDR3 is 13 residues. The ends were cut back, 10 bases at V and 0 bases at J, with 12 bases in the middle. The CDR3: CATVRGDQETQYF. CDR3 in DNA: TGTGCCACCGTCAGGGGGGACCAAGAGACCCAGTACTTC.

The rearrangement links TRBV6-5 to TRBJ2-7; 7 nucleotides line up with TRBD1. This CDR3 is built from 15 residues. Germline CDR1 MNHEY, CDR2 SVGAGI. The J segment lost 3 bases and the V segment lost 0 bases, leaving 5 bases of the junction unmatched. Here the CDR3 DNA reads TGTGCCAGCAGTTACTCCGGGACAGCCCTCTACGAGCAGTACTTC. Protein product: CASSYSGTALYEQYF.

The rearrangement uses TRBV27 and TRBJ1-2; TRBD1 might be the D (5 bases). Germline V gene sequence: CDR1 MNHEY, CDR2 SMNVEV (reference sequence). CDR3 size: 15 residues. V gave up 3 bases and J gave up 6 bases, with 17 bases separating them. CDR3 DNA sequence: TGTGCCAGCAGTTTGTTCGGGGGATTTGTCCATGGCTACACCTTC. Protein sequence: CASSLFGGFVHGYTF.

This clone has just one count. The rearrangement joins TRBV11-2 to TRBJ2-3; TRBD2 aligns across 7 bases. Looked up from germline, CDR1 is SGHAT and CDR2 is FQNNGV. The CDR3 is 18 residues long. V shed 0 bases and J 2 bases; nucleotides not matched to a gene: 11. CDR3 bases: TGTGCCAGCAGCTTAGATCCAGGCGGGCGGGGGAACACAGATACGCAGTATTTT. Translating it yields CASSLDPGGRGNTDTQYF.

The rearrangement joins TRBV6-5 to TRBJ2-4; D possibly corresponds to TRBD1 (5 bases). CDR1 and CDR2 from the germline V gene are MNHEY and SVGAGI. With 4 bases removed from V and 1 base from J, the gap between germline ends came to 14 bases. This CDR3 region has 16 residues. CDR3 loop: CASSWSSGFAKNIQYF. In nucleotides, the CDR3 is TGTGCCAGCAGTTGGTCGTCAGGGTTTGCCAAAAACATTCAGTACTTC.

The rearrangement joins TRBV5-1 to TRBJ1-5; 8 nucleotides line up with TRBD1. After removal of 4 bases from V and 6 bases from J, the junction contained 6 bases not matched to a gene. Germline V gene sequence: CDR1 SGHRS, CDR2 YFSETQ. The CDR3 covers 14 residues. The CDR3 DNA reads as TGCGCCAGCAGCCTGACAGGGGCTAGTCAGCCCCAGCATTTT. Amino acid sequence: CASSLTGASQPQHF.

This chain joins TRBV15 and TRBJ2-1; D unresolved. This CDR3 spans 12 amino acids. The V and J ends lost 5 bases and 8 bases respectively, with 10 bases between them. Germline CDR1 LNHNV, CDR2 YYDKDF (reference sequence). CDR3: CATSARRDEQFF. The CDR3 DNA follows: TGTGCCACCAGCGCTCGCCGGGATGAGCAGTTCTTC.

V is TRBV5-1 and J is TRBJ1-1, with D perhaps TRBD1 (5 bases). From germline, CDR1 is SGHRS and CDR2 YFSETQ. Trimming pared 0 bases from V and 4 bases from J, leaving 19 bases between. This CDR3 is 17 amino acids long. DNA of the CDR3: TGCGCCAGCAGCTTGGCCTCGGGACTGAGTAGGAGCACTGAAGCTTTCTTT. It yields the protein CASSLASGLSRSTEAFF.

The chain carries TRBV7-8 and TRBJ2-3; 12 positions agree with TRBD2. The CDR3 has 15 amino acids. With V trimmed by 5 bases and J by 5 bases, 5 bases remained unmatched. Germline V lookup: CDR1 SGHVS, CDR2 FQNEAQ. CDR3 nucleotides: TGTGCCAGCAGCACCCTAGCGGGGGGGCAAGATACGCAGTATTTT. Its protein is CASSTLAGGQDTQYF.